The present T cell receptor (beta chain) was sequenced within a study of OX40 agonist ivuxolimab in advanced cancers. For the wider study: Ivuxolimab was a fully human IgG2 agonistic monoclonal antibody targeting the costimulatory receptor OX40 (CD134). Intravenous ivuxolimab was administered to patients every 2 weeks at six dose levels: 0.01, 0.1, 0.3, 1.5, 3 and 10 mg/kg. Of the roughly 52 dose-escalation patients, hepatocellular carcinoma was present in about 20, melanoma in roughly 15, renal cell carcinoma in 9 and head and neck cancer in 9. The dose-escalation cohort was approximately 83% male with a mean age of approximately 60 years, ranging from roughly 23 to 90. Prior anti-PD-1, anti-PD-L1 or anti-CTLA-4 therapy was permitted, and approximately 39% of dose-escalation patients had received checkpoint inhibitors. Three dose-escalation patients achieved partial responses, one with hepatocellular carcinoma and two with cutaneous melanoma. The point of sequencing TCRbeta in the periphery was to test whether ivuxolimab changed TCR sequence diversity and drove clonal T-cell expansion. The paper covers the monotherapy dose-escalation part of the phase I ivuxolimab trial, which included N of about 51 patients. The investigation overall reported the following: In the 0.1-3.0 mg/kg groups, partial responders were among the patients with the lowest normalized peripheral clonal expansion, particularly in CD8+ T cells. At doses of 0.1 to 3.0 mg/kg, clonal expansion of both CD4+ and CD8+ T cells in blood was seen between baseline and week 6. Low levels of normalized T-cell clonal expansion were also seen in some nonresponding patients. Antigen specificity was not determined for the clonally expanded peripheral T cells. After ivuxolimab, more expanded clones were found on average in CD8+ T cells than in CD4+ T cells.

This clone was observed a single time. The antigen it recognizes is unknown. Base qualities are not provided; no much larger clone lies one nucleotide away. The trial excluded patients who had a history of autoimmune disease or were on systemic immunosuppression. Peripheral blood for TCR sequencing was collected from all dose cohorts at baseline, on cycle 4 day 1, and on cycle 7 day 1. The samples were drawn from a first-in-human, open-label, multicenter phase I dose-escalation trial of ivuxolimab. Adults with locally advanced or metastatic melanoma, renal cell carcinoma, hepatocellular carcinoma or head and neck squamous cell carcinoma were enrolled in the trial. Before TCR sequencing, CD4+ T cells and CD8+ T cells from peripheral blood were sorted into separate populations. The CDR3 contains 15 residues, cysteine and phenylalanine counted. Kept here is only the CDR3 DNA, which spans 45 bases and is read in frame from base 1. Via the germline V gene, CDR1 is MDHEN and CDR2 SYDVKM. V loses 2 bases of germline sequence and J loses 4 bases, and the interval between the two ends is 11 bases.

For sequencing of the TCRbeta CDR3 region, genomic DNA was extracted from the sorted cells. TCRbeta CDR3 regions were sequenced using the immunoSEQ Assay. Entries here come from immuneACCESS through TCRdb and include only in-frame sequences with V and J called. Some clones fail to appear in such tables; in the studies checked, an unresolved V gene covers under half of the shortfall, and the cause of the remainder is unknown. In all, the sample holds some 150,000 clones, and approximately 90% of those were seen once. Approximately 1% of the sample is held by the ten biggest clonotypes. Source: CD4+ or CD8+ T cells sorted from blood, taken in a trial of the OX40 agonist ivuxolimab. The rearranged chain carries TRBV28 and TRBJ1-4; TRBD1 is possibly the D segment (6 matching bases). The TCR originated in an adult with an advanced solid tumor such as melanoma, head and neck, liver or kidney cancer. The CDR3 sequence is CASSLGGPYNEKLFF. The nucleotides are TGTGCCAGCAGTTTAGGGGGCCCCTATAATGAAAAACTGTTTTTT.